The clone carrying this TCR beta chain was recorded many times. The antigen remains unidentified. The entry originates in a study of glioma-infiltrating T cells. The CDR3 loop spans 10 amino acids. In germline, CDR1 is SQVTM, CDR2 ANQGSEA. The V end was cut by 4 bases, the J end by 3 bases, with 4 bases between. Study outcomes and limitations: Gliomas, especially low-grade, showed above-expected tissue-blood divergence; non-neoplastic patients showed below.

The iRepertoire nested amplicon-rescue multiplex PCR amplified TCR alpha and beta CDR3s from RNA. From the multiplex PCR reads, TCRdb called clonotypes with MiXCR, one entry per CDR3 protein. The sample shows about 110,000 distinct CDR3 sequences, around 25% of them seen only once. The rearrangement joins TRBV29-1 to TRBJ2-7, with no clear D. The sequence was collected from a human donor with low-grade glioma or glioblastoma, undergoing nonglioma brain surgery, or in good health (not recorded which). Sequenced: glioma tissue, nonneoplastic brain tissue, or PBMCs (not recorded which). The CDR3 region has the DNA TGCAGCGTTGGGGACTACGAGCAGTACTTC. Translating gives CSVGDYEQYF.